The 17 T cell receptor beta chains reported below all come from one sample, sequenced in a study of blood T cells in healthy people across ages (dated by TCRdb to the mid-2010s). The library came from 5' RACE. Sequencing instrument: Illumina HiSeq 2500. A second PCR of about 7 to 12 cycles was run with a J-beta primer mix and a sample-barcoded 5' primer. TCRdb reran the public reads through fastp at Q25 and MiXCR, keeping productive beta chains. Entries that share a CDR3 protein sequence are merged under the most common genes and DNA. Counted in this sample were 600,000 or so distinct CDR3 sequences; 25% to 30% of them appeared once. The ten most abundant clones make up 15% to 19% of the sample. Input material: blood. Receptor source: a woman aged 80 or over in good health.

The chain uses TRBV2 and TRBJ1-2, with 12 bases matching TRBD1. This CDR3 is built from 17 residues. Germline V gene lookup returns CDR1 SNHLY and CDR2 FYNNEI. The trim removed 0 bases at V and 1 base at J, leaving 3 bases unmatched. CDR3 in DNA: TGTGCCAGCAGTGAAGCCGGGACAGGGGGCTTTAACTATGGCTACACCTTC. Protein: CASSEAGTGGFNYGYTF. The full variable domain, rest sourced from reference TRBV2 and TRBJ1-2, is EPEVTQTPSHQVTQMGQEVILRCVPISNHLYFYWYRQILGQKVEFLVSFYNNEISEKSEIFDDQFSVERPDGSNFTLKIRSTKLEDSAMYFCASSEAGTGGFNYGYTFGSGTRLTVV.

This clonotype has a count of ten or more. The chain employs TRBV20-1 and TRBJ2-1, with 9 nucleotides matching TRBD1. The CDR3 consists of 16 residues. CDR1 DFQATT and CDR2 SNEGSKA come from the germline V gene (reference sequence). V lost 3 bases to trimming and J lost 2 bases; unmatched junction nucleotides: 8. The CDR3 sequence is CSASTQGQGPYNEQFF. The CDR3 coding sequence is TGCAGTGCTAGTACTCAGGGACAGGGTCCCTACAATGAGCAGTTCTTC.

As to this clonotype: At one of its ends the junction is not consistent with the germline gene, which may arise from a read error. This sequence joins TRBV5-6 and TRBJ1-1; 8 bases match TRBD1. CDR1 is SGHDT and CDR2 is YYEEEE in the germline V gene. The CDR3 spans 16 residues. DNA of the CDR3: TGTACCAGCAGCCGTCCCGGGACAGGATTAAACACTGAAGCTTTCTTT. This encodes CTSSRPGTGLNTEAFF.

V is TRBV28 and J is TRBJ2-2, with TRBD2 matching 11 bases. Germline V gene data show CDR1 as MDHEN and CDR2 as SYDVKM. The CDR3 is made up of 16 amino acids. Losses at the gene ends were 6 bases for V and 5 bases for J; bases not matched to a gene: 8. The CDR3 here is CASSRLAGGRTGELFF. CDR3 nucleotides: TGTGCCAGCAGCCGATTAGCGGGGGGGCGGACCGGGGAGCTGTTTTTT.

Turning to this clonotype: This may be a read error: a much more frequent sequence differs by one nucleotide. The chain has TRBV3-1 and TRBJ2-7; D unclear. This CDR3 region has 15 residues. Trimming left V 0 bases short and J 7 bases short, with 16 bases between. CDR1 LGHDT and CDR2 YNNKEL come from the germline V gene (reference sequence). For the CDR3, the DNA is TGTGCCAGCAGCCAAGATGAGACATCTTGCGAGGAGCAGTACTTC. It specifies CASSQDETSCEEQYF.

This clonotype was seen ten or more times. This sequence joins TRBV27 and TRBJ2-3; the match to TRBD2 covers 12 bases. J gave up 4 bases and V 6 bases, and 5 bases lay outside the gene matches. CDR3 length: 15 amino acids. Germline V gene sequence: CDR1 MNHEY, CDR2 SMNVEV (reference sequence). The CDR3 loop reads CASREGLAGSDTQYF. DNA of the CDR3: TGTGCCAGCAGAGAAGGACTAGCGGGGTCAGATACGCAGTATTTT.

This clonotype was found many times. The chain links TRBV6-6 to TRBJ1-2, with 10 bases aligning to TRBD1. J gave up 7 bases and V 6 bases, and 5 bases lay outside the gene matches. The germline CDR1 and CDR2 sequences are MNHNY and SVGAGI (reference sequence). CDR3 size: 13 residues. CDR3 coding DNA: TGTGCCAGCAGGGGGACAGGGGCTAGTGGCTACACCTTC. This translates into CASRGTGASGYTF.

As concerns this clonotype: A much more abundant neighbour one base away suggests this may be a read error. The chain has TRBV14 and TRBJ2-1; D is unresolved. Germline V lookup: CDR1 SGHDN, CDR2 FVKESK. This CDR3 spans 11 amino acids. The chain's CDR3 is CAGSFIDEQFF. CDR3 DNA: TGTGCCGGCAGCTTTATCGATGAGCAGTTCTTC. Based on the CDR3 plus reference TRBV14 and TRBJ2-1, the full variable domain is EAGVTQFPSHSVIEKGQTVTLRCDPISGHDNLYWYRRVMGKEIKFLLHFVKESKQDESGMPNNRFLAERTGGTYSTLKVQPAELEDSGVYFCAGSFIDEQFFGPGTRLTVL.

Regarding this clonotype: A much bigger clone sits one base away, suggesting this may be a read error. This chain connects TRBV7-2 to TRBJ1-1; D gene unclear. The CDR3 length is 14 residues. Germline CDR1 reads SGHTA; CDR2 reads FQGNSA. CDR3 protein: CASSPRMLNAEAFF. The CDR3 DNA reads TGTGCCAGCAGCCCTCGGATGTTGAACGCTGAAGCTTTCTTT.

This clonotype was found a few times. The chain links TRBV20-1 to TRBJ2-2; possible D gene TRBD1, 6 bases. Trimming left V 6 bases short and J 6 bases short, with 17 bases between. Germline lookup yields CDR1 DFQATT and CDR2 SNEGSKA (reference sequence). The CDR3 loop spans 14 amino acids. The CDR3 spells CSAERIQGAGELFF. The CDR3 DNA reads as TGCAGTGCCGAAAGGATACAGGGCGCCGGGGAGCTGTTTTTT.

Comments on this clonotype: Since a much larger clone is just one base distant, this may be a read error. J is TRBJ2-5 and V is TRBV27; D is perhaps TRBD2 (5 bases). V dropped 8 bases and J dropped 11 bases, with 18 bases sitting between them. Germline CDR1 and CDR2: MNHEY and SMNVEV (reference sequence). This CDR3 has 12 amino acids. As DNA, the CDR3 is TGTGCCAGCCGATCGGGGAGCCATGAGCAGTACTTC. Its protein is CASRSGSHEQYF.

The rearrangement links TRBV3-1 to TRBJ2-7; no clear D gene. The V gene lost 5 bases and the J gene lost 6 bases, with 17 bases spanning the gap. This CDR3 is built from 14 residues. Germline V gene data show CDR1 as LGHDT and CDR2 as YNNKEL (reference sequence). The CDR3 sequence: CASSGIEVGVEQYF. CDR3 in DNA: TGTGCCAGCAGCGGAATCGAGGTTGGAGTCGAGCAGTACTTC.

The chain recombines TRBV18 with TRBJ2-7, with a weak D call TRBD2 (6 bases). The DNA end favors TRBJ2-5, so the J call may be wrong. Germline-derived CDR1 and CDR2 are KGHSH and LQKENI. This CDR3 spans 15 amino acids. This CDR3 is CASSPGVPGLRTQYF. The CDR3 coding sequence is TGTGCCAGCTCACCGGGGGTACCGGGACTCCGGACCCAGTACTTC.

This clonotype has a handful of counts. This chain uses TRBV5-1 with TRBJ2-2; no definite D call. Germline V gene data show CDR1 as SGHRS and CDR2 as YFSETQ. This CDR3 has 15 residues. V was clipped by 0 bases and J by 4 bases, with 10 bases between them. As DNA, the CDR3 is TGCGCCAGCAGCTTGGGGGAAGTGAGCACCGGGGAGCTGTTTTTT. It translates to CASSLGEVSTGELFF.

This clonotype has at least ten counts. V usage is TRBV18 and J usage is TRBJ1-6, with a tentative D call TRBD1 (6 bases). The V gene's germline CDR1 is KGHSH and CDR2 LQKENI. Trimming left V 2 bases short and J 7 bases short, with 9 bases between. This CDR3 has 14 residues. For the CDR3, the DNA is TGTGCCAGCTCACCAAAGCAGGGGAATTCACCCCTCCACTTT. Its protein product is CASSPKQGNSPLHF.

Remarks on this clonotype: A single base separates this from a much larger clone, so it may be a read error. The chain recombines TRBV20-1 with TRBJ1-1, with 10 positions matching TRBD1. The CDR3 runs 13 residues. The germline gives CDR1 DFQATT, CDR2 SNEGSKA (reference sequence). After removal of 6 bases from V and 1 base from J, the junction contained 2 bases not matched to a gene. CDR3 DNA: TGCAGTGCAGGGACAGGGGCGAACACTGAAGCTTTCTTT. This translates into CSAGTGANTEAFF.

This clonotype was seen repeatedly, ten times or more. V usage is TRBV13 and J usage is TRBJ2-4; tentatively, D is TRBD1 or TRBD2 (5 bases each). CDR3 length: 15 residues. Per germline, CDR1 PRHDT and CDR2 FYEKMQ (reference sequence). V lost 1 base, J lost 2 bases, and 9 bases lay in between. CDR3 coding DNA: TGTGCCAGCAGCTTAGTAGGGACCCCCAAAAACATTCAGTACTTC. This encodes CASSLVGTPKNIQYF.